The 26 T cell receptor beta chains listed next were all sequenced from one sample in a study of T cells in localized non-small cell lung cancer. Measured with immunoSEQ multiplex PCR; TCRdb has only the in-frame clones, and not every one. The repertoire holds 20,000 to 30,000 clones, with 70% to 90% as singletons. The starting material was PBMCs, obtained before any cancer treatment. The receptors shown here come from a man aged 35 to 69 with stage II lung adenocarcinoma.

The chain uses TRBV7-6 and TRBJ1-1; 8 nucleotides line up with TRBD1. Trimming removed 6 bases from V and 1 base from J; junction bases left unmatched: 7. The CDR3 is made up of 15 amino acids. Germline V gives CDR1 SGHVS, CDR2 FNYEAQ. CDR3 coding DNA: TGTGCCAGCAGTATAGTGACAGGGGAGAACACTGAAGCTTTCTTT. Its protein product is CASSIVTGENTEAFF.

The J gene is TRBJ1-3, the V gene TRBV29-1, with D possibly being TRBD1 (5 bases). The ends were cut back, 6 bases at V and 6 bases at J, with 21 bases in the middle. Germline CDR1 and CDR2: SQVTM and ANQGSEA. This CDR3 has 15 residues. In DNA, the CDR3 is TGCAGCGTCCTCGCCGCGGGGGTAATGGAAAACACCATATATTTT. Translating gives CSVLAAGVMENTIYF. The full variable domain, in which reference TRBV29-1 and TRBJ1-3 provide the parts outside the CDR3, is SAVISQKPSRDICQRGTSLTIQCQVDSQVTMMFWYRQQPGQSLTLIATANQGSEATYESGFVIDKFPISRPNLTFSTLTVSNMSPEDSSIYLCSVLAAGVMENTIYFGEGSWLTVV.

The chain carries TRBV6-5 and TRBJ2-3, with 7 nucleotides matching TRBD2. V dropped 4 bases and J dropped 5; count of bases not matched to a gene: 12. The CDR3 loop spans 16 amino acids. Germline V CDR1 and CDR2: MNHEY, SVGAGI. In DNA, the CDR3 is TGTGCCAGCAGTTCTCCCGGACTAGATATGATAGATACGCAGTATTTT. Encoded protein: CASSSPGLDMIDTQYF.

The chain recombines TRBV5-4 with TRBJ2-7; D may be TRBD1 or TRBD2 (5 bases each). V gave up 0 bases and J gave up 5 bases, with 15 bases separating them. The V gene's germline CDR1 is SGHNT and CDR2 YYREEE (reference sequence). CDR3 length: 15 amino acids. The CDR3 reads CASSLDGASHNEQYF. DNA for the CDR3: TGTGCCAGCAGCTTGGACGGGGCTAGCCACAACGAGCAGTACTTC.

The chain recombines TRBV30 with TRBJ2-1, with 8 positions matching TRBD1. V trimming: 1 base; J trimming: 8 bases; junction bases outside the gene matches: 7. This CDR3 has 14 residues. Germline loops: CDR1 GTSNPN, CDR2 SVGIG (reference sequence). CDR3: CAWSGQGTWDEQFF. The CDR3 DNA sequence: TGTGCCTGGAGTGGACAGGGGACTTGGGATGAGCAGTTCTTC.

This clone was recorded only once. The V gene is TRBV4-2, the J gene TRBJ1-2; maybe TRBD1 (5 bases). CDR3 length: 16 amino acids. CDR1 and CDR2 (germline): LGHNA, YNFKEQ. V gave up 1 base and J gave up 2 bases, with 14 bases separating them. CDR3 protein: CASSQVEGTFNYGYTF. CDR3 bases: TGTGCCAGCAGCCAAGTTGAAGGGACCTTCAACTATGGCTACACCTTC.

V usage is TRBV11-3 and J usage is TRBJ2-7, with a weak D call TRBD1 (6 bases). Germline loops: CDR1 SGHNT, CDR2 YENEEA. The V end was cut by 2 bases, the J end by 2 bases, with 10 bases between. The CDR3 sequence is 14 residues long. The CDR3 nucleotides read TGTGCCAGCAGCTTAAAACAGGGACCCTACGAGCAGTACTTC. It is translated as CASSLKQGPYEQYF. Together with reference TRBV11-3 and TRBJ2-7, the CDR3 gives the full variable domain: EAGVVQSPRYKIIEKKQPVAFWCNPISGHNTLYWYLQNLGQGPELLIRYENEEAVDDSQLPKDRFSAERLKGVDSTLKIQPAELGDSAVYLCASSLKQGPYEQYFGPGTRLTVT.

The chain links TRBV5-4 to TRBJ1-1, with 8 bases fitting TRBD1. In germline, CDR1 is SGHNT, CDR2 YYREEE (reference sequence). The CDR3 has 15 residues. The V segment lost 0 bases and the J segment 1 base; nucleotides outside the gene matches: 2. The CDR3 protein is CASSLDGQGNTEAFF. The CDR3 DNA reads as TGTGCCAGCAGCTTGGACGGACAGGGGAACACTGAAGCTTTCTTT. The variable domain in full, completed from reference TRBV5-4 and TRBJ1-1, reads ETGVTQSPTHLIKTRGQQVTLRCSSQSGHNTVSWYQQALGQGPQFIFQYYREEENGRGNFPPRFSGLQFPNYSSELNVNALELDDSALYLCASSLDGQGNTEAFFGQGTRLTVV.

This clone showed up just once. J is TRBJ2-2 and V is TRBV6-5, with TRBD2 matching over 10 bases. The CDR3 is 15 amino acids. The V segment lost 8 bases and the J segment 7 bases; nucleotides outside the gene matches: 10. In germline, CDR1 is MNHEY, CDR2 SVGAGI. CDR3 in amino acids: CASGKTSGVSGELFF. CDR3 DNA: TGTGCCAGCGGGAAAACTAGCGGGGTGAGCGGGGAGCTGTTTTTT.

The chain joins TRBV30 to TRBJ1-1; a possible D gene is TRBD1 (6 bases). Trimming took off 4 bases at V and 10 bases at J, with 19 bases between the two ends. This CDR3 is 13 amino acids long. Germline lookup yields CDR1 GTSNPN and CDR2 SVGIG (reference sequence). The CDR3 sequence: CAWIIAGGQGAFF. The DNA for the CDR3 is TGTGCCTGGATTATCGCGGGGGGACAAGGAGCTTTCTTT.

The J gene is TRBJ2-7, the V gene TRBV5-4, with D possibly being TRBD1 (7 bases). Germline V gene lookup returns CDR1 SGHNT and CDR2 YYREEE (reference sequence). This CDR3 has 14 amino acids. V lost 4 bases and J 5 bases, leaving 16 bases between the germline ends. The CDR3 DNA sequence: TGTGCCAGCAGCAAACAGGAGGGGGCCGACGAGCAGTACTTC. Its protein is CASSKQEGADEQYF.

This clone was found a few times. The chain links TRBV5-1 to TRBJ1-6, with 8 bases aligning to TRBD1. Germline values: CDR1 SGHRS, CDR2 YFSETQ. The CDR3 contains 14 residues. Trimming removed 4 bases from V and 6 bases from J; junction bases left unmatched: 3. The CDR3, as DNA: TGCGCCAGCAGCATAGACAGGGGTAATTCACCCCTCCACTTT. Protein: CASSIDRGNSPLHF.

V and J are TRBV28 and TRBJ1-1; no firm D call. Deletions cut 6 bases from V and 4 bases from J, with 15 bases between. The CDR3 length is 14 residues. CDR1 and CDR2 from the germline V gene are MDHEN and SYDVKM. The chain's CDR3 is CASSFLRIGTEAFF. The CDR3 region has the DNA TGTGCCAGCAGCTTCCTCCGAATTGGCACTGAAGCTTTCTTT.

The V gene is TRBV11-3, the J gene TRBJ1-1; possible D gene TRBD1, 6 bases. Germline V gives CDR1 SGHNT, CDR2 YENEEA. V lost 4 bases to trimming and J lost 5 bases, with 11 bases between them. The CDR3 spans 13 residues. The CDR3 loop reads CASSYRVGTEAFF. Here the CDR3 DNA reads TGTGCCAGCAGCTACAGGGTCGGGACTGAAGCTTTCTTT.

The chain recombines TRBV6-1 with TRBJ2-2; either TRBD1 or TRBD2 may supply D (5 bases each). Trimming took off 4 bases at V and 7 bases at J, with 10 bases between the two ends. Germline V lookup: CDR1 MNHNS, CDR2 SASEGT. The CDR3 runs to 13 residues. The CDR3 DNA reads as TGTGCCAGCAGTGGGGACGGTCGCGGGGAGCTGTTTTTT. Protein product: CASSGDGRGELFF.

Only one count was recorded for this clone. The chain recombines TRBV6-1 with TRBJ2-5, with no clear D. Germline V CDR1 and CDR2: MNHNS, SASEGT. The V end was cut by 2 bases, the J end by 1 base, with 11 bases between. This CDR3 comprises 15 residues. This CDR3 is CASSEFGYIQETQYF. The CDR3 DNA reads TGTGCCAGCAGTGAATTTGGCTACATCCAAGAGACCCAGTACTTC.

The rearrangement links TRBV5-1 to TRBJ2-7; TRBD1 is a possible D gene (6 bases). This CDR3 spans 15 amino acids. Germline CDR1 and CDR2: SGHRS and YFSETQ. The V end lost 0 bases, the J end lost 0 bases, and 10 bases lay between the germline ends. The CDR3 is CASSLGGQNSYEQYF. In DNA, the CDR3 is TGCGCCAGCAGCTTGGGCGGACAGAACTCCTACGAGCAGTACTTC.

The CDR3 region has the DNA TGCGCCAGCAGCGGTAATGAGCAGTTCTTC. Translated: CASSGNEQFF. The V gene is TRBV5-1, the J gene TRBJ2-1; D remains unclear. CDR1 and CDR2 from the germline V gene are SGHRS and YFSETQ. Trimming took 4 bases from V and 7 from J, leaving 3 bases between them. This CDR3 is built from 10 residues.

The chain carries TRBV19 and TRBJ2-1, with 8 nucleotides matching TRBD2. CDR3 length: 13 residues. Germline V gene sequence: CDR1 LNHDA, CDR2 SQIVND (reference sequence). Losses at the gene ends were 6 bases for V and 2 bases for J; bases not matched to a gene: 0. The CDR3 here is CASSGGAYNEQFF. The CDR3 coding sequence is TGTGCCAGTAGCGGGGGGGCCTACAATGAGCAGTTCTTC.

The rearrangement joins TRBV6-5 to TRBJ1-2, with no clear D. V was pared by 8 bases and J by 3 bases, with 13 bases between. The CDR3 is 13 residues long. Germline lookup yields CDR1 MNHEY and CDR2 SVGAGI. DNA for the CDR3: TGTGCCAGCTCCCCAAACCCAGACTATGGCTACACCTTC. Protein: CASSPNPDYGYTF.

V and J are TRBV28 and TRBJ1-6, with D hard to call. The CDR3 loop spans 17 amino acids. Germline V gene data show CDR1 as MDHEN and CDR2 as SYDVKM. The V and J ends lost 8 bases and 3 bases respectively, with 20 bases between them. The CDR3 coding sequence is TGTGCCAGCCGGGAGGCCGCGACACAAGACTATAATTCACCCCTCCACTTT. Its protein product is CASREAATQDYNSPLHF.

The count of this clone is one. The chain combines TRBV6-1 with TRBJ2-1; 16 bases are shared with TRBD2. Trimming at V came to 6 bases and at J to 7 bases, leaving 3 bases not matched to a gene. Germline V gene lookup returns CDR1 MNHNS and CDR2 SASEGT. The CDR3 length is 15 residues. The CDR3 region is CASSSGLAGGNEQFF. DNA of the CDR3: TGTGCCAGCAGCTCGGGACTAGCGGGAGGGAATGAGCAGTTCTTC.

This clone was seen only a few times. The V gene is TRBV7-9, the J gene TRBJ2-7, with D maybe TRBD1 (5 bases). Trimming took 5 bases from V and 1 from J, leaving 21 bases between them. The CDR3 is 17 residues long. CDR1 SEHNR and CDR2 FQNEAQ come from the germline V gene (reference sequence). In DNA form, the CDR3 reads TGTGCCAGCAGCCCCACCTACAGGAGCCCTGGATCCTACGAGCAGTACTTC. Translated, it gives CASSPTYRSPGSYEQYF.

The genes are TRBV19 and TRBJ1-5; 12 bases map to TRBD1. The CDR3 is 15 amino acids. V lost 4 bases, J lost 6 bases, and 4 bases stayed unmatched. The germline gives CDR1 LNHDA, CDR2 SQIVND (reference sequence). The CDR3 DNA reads TGTGCCAGTAGTAAAGGGACAGGGGGCGTTCAGCCCCAGCATTTT. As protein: CASSKGTGGVQPQHF.

The CDR3 protein is CATTLQNPYEQYF. DNA for the CDR3: TGTGCCACTACCTTACAAAACCCCTACGAGCAGTACTTC. This chain connects TRBV28 to TRBJ2-7; D uncertain. Germline lookup yields CDR1 MDHEN and CDR2 SYDVKM. V was shortened by 10 bases and J by 2 bases, with 15 bases between the two germline ends. CDR3 size: 13 residues.

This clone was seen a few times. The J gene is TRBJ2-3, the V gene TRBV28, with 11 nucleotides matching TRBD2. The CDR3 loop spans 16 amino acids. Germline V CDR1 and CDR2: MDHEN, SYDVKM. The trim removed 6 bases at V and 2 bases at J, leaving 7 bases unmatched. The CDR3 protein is CASSLVTSGTTDTQYF. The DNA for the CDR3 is TGTGCCAGCAGCCTGGTGACTAGCGGGACCACAGATACGCAGTATTTT.